This is a list of T cell receptor beta chains from one sample in a study of breast tumors, draining lymph nodes, adjacent tissues. MiXCR, run by TCRdb on the multiplex PCR reads, gives a single entry per CDR3 protein. The profile shows roughly 70,000 distinct CDR3 sequences, roughly 44% of them singletons. Specimen: breast tumor tissue. The source of these receptors is a female donor with breast cancer. Some clones in this sample may be carry-over from other donors' samples. Each CDR3 is given with its conserved first and last residue. D genes are given only for firm matches. The size field is filled for only some rows; it gives once, few, many or a size class.

many | TRBJ2-3 | . | TRBV7-7 | CASSKTRDSTDTQYF | TGTGCTAGCAGCAAGACTCGGGACTCCACAGATACGCAGTATTTT
many | TRBJ1-1 | . | TRBV29-1 | CSVDRPENTEAFF | TGCAGCGTCGATCGGCCAGAGAACACTGAAGCTTTCTTT
many | TRBJ2-2 | . | TRBV14 | CASSPRVPRGSGELFF | TGTGCCAGCAGCCCTCGGGTCCCCCGAGGGTCCGGGGAGCTGTTTTTT
. | TRBJ2-2 | TRBD1 | TRBV25-1 | CASSDAGQGTGELFF | TGTGCCAGCAGTGACGCCGGACAGGGGACCGGGGAGCTGTTTTTT
many | TRBJ2-7 | . | TRBV12-3/TRBV12-4 | CASSLAAAYEQYF | TGTGCCAGCAGTTTGGCGGCCGCCTACGAGCAGTACTTC
. | TRBJ1-1 | . | TRBV5-6 | CASSSYGEEAFF | TGTGCCAGCAGCTCCTACGGGGAAGAAGCTTTCTTT
many | TRBJ1-3 | TRBD1 | TRBV5-1 | CASSSQGTVGNTIYF | TGCGCCAGCAGCTCACAGGGGACAGTAGGAAACACCATATATTTT
few | TRBJ2-6 | . | TRBV5-8 | CASSLDGAGGANVLTF | TGTGCCAGCAGCTTGGATGGGGCCGGTGGGGCCAACGTCCTGACTTTC
many | TRBJ2-7 | . | TRBV6-1 | CASSEGTLEEYF | TGTGCCAGCAGTGAAGGGACTCTGGAGGAGTACTTC
few | TRBJ1-1 | TRBD1 | TRBV20-1 | CSARGLRDREVTEAFF | TGCAGTGCTAGAGGTCTTCGGGACAGGGAAGTCACTGAAGCTTTCTTT
. | TRBJ2-3 | TRBD2 | TRBV24-1 | CATSDASGGALGEQYF | TGTGCCACCAGTGATGCTAGCGGGGGGGCCCTTGGTGAGCAGTATTTT